Reported below is one T cell receptor (beta chain). What it binds is unknown. Clones were sequenced by immunoSEQ multiplex PCR, and TCRdb holds only the in-frame ones, with some missing. The top ten hold about 12% of the sample, which has about 480,000 clones, about 75% seen once. This entry comes from a study of shared clonotypes between healthy human individuals. Study-wide findings and caveats: Apart from blood, nothing was sampled; tissue repertoires likely differ.

Deletions cut 1 base from V and 4 bases from J, with 10 bases between. The germline CDR1 and CDR2 sequences are LGHNA and YNFKEQ. This CDR3 has 14 amino acids. The material sequenced was PBMCs. The sequence derives from a woman between 40 and 50 years old in good health. Some clones in this sample may be carry-over from other donors' samples. The chain carries TRBV4-2 and TRBJ2-5; TRBD2 might be the D (6 bases). The CDR3 loop is CASSQVAGGETQYF. DNA of the CDR3: TGTGCCAGCAGCCAAGTTGCCGGGGGAGAGACCCAGTACTTC.